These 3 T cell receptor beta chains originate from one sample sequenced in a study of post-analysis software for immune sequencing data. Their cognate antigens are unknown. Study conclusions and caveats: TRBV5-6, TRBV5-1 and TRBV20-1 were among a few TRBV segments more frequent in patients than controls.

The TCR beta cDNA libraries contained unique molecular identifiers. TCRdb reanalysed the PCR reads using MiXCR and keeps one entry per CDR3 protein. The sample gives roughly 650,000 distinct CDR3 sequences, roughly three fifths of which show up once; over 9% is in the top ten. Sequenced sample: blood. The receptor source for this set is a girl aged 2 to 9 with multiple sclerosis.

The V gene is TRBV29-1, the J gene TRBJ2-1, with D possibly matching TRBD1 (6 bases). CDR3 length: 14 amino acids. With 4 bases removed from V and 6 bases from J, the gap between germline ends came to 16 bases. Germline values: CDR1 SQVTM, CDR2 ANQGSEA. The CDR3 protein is CSVVRNRVGNEQFF. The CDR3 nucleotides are TGCAGCGTTGTAAGGAACAGGGTCGGCAATGAGCAGTTCTTC.

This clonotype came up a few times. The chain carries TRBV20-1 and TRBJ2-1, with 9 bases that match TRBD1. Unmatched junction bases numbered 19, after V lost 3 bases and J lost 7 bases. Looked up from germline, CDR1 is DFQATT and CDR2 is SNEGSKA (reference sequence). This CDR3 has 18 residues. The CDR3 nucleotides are TGCAGTGCTAGTCAGCTTAGTTTCCGGGACAGGGCTTTGAATGAGCAGTTCTTC. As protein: CSASQLSFRDRALNEQFF.

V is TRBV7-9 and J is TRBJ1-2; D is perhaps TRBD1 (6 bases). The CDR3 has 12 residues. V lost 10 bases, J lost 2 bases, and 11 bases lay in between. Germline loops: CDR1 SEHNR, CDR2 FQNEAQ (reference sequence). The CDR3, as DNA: TGTGCCACCACGGGGGCCAACTATGGCTACACCTTC. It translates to CATTGANYGYTF. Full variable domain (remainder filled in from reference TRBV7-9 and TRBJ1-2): DTGVSQNPRHKITKRGQNVTFRCDPISEHNRLYWYRQTLGQGPEFLTYFQNEAQLEKSRLLSDRFSAERPKGSFSTLEIQRTEQGDSAMYLCATTGANYGYTFGSGTRLTVV.